Each of the 8 T cell receptor beta chains below was sequenced from the same sample in a study of cytomegalovirus exposure and HLA in healthy donors. TCRdb keeps only in-frame clones here, not all; method: immunoSEQ multiplex PCR. The table lists 90,000 or so clones, approximately 81% of them singletons. Sequenced input: PBMCs. These TCRs come from a man between 18 and 29 years old in good health and CMV-seropositive.

This chain uses TRBV5-4 with TRBJ2-3, with D possibly being TRBD2 (5 bases). Between the trimmed V and J ends, which lost 4 bases and 4 bases, there was a span of 10 bases. The CDR3 is 13 amino acids. Germline V gene data show CDR1 as SGHNT and CDR2 as YYREEE (reference sequence). The CDR3 coding sequence is TGTGCCAGCAGCCCCCGGGGTGCAGATACGCAGTATTTT. Translating gives CASSPRGADTQYF.

This chain uses TRBV28 with TRBJ1-4; 7 nucleotides line up with TRBD1. The CDR3 extends over 15 amino acids. The junction had 6 bases not matched to a gene; V was cut back by 4 bases and J by 4 bases. Germline assignment: CDR1 MDHEN and CDR2 SYDVKM. Here the CDR3 reads CASSSTRGLNEKLFF. CDR3 bases: TGTGCCAGCAGTTCTACTAGGGGGCTTAATGAAAAACTGTTTTTT.

The chain carries TRBV29-1 and TRBJ2-1; maybe TRBD2 (5 bases). Trimming pared 8 bases from V and 3 bases from J, leaving 26 bases between. The CDR3 contains 17 residues. Germline loops: CDR1 SQVTM, CDR2 ANQGSEA. CDR3 residues: CSITGNDLAHVYNEQFF. CDR3 nucleotide sequence: TGCAGCATAACCGGAAATGACTTAGCGCACGTCTACAATGAGCAGTTCTTC.

This clone has a single count. This chain links TRBV29-1 with TRBJ2-1, with 11 bases aligning to TRBD2. The CDR3 contains 15 residues. Germline V lookup: CDR1 SQVTM, CDR2 ANQGSEA. V gave up 5 bases and J gave up 2 bases; unmatched junction bases: 5. In nucleotides, the CDR3 is TGCAGCGTTAAACTAGCGGGAGCAACCTACAATGAGCAGTTCTTC. Translating it yields CSVKLAGATYNEQFF.

V and J are TRBV6-6 and TRBJ2-5; D is perhaps TRBD2 (6 bases). This CDR3 has 13 amino acids. Per the germline V gene, CDR1 is MNHNY and CDR2 is SVGAGI (reference sequence). V dropped 8 bases and J dropped 4 bases, with 14 bases sitting between them. The CDR3 protein is CASGSGVRETQYF. The CDR3 DNA reads TGTGCCAGCGGCTCGGGGGTTAGAGAGACCCAGTACTTC.

This sequence joins TRBV29-1 and TRBJ2-1; TRBD1 is a possible D gene (5 bases). The length of the CDR3 is 16 residues. The V end lost 2 bases, the J end lost 0 bases, and 14 bases lay between the germline ends. Germline V gene sequence: CDR1 SQVTM, CDR2 ANQGSEA. The CDR3 spells CSVEWVQESSYNEQFF. The DNA for the CDR3 is TGCAGCGTTGAATGGGTACAGGAGAGCTCCTACAATGAGCAGTTCTTC.

V usage is TRBV7-9 and J usage is TRBJ2-7, with 8 bases matching TRBD1. V gave up 4 bases and J gave up 3 bases; unmatched junction bases: 5. Germline CDR1 is SEHNR and CDR2 is FQNEAQ (reference sequence). The CDR3 totals 14 residues. CDR3 sequence: CASSSTGGSYEQYV. CDR3 nucleotide sequence: TGTGCCAGCAGCTCCACAGGGGGTAGCTACGAGCAGTACGTC.

The chain combines TRBV9 with TRBJ2-1; 7 bases fit TRBD1. The V segment lost 1 base and the J segment 2 bases; nucleotides outside the gene matches: 3. CDR1 and CDR2 from the germline V gene are SGDLS and YYNGEE. The CDR3 contains 15 residues. The CDR3 DNA reads as TGTGCCAGCAGCGTATCTGGACAGGCCTACAATGAGCAGTTCTTC. It specifies CASSVSGQAYNEQFF.